Sequencing of this TCR beta chain was carried out in a study of blood T cell repertoires in COVID-19. In the study overall: PBMCs, B-cell-depleted T cells, or T cells provided the cDNA or gDNA that made up the material.

Data came from immunoSEQ multiplex PCR; TCRdb stores just in-frame clones and leaves some out. Of approximately 190,000 clones listed, approximately 90% were seen once; the top ten hold 0.45% to 0.65%. V was pared by 5 bases and J by 2 bases, with 4 bases of the junction left unmatched. This CDR3 region has 14 residues. Germline values: CDR1 MNHNY, CDR2 SVGAGI (reference sequence). This TCR was sampled from a man aged 50 to 59 with acute or convalescent COVID-19. Sample: peripheral blood. The V gene is TRBV6-6, the J gene TRBJ2-7, with TRBD1 matching 9 bases. CDR3 nucleotide sequence: TGTGCCAGCAGTCCACGGACAGGGGCCTACGAGCAGTACTTC. This codes for CASSPRTGAYEQYF.